The T cell receptor (beta chain) under discussion was sequenced for a study of T cells in localized non-small cell lung cancer. CDR3 size: 14 residues. Per germline, CDR1 MNHGY and CDR2 SAAAGT. V was clipped by 5 bases and J by 4 bases; unmatched bases: 6. Assay used: immunoSEQ multiplex PCR; TCRdb lists only in-frame clones, some missing. The repertoire holds roughly 1,500 clones, with 22% as singletons. This clone is large within its sample. The sequencing here drew on lung tumor tissue, taken before any cancer treatment. This receptor was identified in a female donor at least 60 years old with stage II squamous cell lung carcinoma. The chain is built from TRBV6-8 and TRBJ1-2; 8 positions agree with TRBD1. The CDR3, as DNA: TGTGCCAGCAGTCCTTTAGGGACAGGCTATGGCTACACCTTC. Translation: CASSPLGTGYGYTF.